A single sample gave rise to the 29 T cell receptor beta chains below, sequenced in a study of identical twins' blood T cells. TCRdb reprocessed the 5' RACE reads via MiXCR and lists one record per CDR3 protein. In the table there are 350,000 to 400,000 distinct CDR3 sequences, about 28% of which are singletons. Sequenced input: PBMCs. The receptors shown here come from a woman aged 18 to 55 in good health.

J is TRBJ2-3 and V is TRBV6-6; 7 nucleotides match TRBD2. V lost 5 bases, J lost 4 bases, and 15 bases stayed unmatched. The germline V gene has CDR1 MNHNY and CDR2 SVGAGI (reference sequence). The CDR3 has 17 residues. The chain's CDR3 is CASSPGTGGSGADTQYF. CDR3 in DNA: TGTGCCAGCAGTCCCGGGACTGGCGGGAGTGGAGCAGATACGCAGTATTTT.

The table lists this clonotype with many counts. The J gene is TRBJ1-3, the V gene TRBV6-6; D remains ambiguous. Germline assignment: CDR1 MNHNY and CDR2 SVGAGI (reference sequence). The CDR3 consists of 13 residues. V gave up 6 bases and J gave up 4 bases, with 10 bases separating them. CDR3 coding DNA: TGTGCCAGCAGACTCACGATAGGAAACACCATATATTTT. As protein: CASRLTIGNTIYF.

The chain employs TRBV7-7 and TRBJ1-5; D ambiguous. V was shortened by 3 bases and J by 3 bases, with 6 bases between the two germline ends. The V gene's germline CDR1 is SSHAT and CDR2 FNYEAQ (reference sequence). The length of the CDR3 is 13 residues. CDR3 sequence: CASSFYFNQPQHF. CDR3 in DNA: TGTGCCAGCAGCTTTTACTTCAATCAGCCCCAGCATTTT.

The chain links TRBV6-2 or TRBV6-3 to TRBJ2-3, with TRBD2 matching 8 bases. In germline, CDR1 is MNHEY, CDR2 SVGEGT. The CDR3 has 14 residues. V lost 8 bases and J lost 2; bases outside the gene matches: 6. The CDR3 DNA is TGTGCCAGCCTGGCGGGAGGTCCCACAGATACGCAGTATTTT. It yields the protein CASLAGGPTDTQYF.

The gene calls are TRBV27 and TRBJ2-5; D ambiguous. Germline V gene data show CDR1 as MNHEY and CDR2 as SMNVEV (reference sequence). Trimming pared 3 bases from V and 5 bases from J, leaving 13 bases between. This CDR3 comprises 14 residues. The CDR3 DNA sequence: TGTGCCAGCAGTTTCACCCGGTTCAGGGAGACCCAGTACTTC. Protein: CASSFTRFRETQYF.

This clonotype was counted many times. The chain employs TRBV7-9 and TRBJ2-7; 7 nucleotides line up with TRBD1. V was pared by 4 bases and J by 4 bases, with 1 base of the junction left unmatched. This CDR3 contains 12 residues. Germline CDR1 reads SEHNR; CDR2 reads FQNEAQ (reference sequence). CDR3: CASSSQGYEQYF. CDR3 nucleotide sequence: TGTGCCAGCAGCTCACAGGGGTACGAGCAGTACTTC.

The chain carries TRBV10-3 and TRBJ1-2; the D is unclear. Trimming left V 8 bases short and J 8 bases short, with 21 bases between. The CDR3 loop spans 14 amino acids. The germline gives CDR1 ENHRY, CDR2 SYGVKD. In DNA form, the CDR3 reads TGTGCCATCTCCTCGGGCCCCAAGTGGGAAGGCTACACCTTC. It specifies CAISSGPKWEGYTF.

Ten or more counts support this clonotype. J is TRBJ1-4 and V is TRBV9; no firm D call. The germline gives CDR1 SGDLS, CDR2 YYNGEE. The CDR3 covers 14 residues. Deletions cut 4 bases from V and 1 base from J, with 8 bases between. The CDR3 sequence is CASSPSGTNEKLFF. The CDR3 DNA is TGTGCCAGCAGCCCCTCGGGAACTAATGAAAAACTGTTTTTT.

The chain employs TRBV27 and TRBJ1-1; 7 bases line up with TRBD1. This CDR3 is built from 12 residues. Unmatched junction bases numbered 8, after V lost 6 bases and J lost 10 bases. CDR1 is MNHEY and CDR2 is SMNVEV in the germline V gene (reference sequence). CDR3: CASSWGQSRAFF. The CDR3, as DNA: TGTGCCAGCAGCTGGGGACAGAGTAGAGCTTTCTTT.

The gene calls are TRBV20-1 and TRBJ1-4, with 9 bases lining up with TRBD1. Trimming at V came to 7 bases and at J to 8 bases, leaving 5 bases not matched to a gene. The CDR3 is 12 amino acids. CDR1 and CDR2 from the germline V gene are DFQATT and SNEGSKA (reference sequence). CDR3 amino acids: CSGRDREEKLFF. CDR3 DNA sequence: TGCAGTGGCCGGGACAGGGAAGAAAAACTGTTTTTT.

A note on this clonotype: A read error may be the cause here, since a much bigger clone is one base away. Because the CDR3 is missing its conserved closing phenylalanine or tryptophan, this is likely a read error. The rearrangement links TRBV20-1 to TRBJ1-2; 9 bases match TRBD1. The germline gives CDR1 DFQATT, CDR2 SNEGSKA (reference sequence). This CDR3 has 13 amino acids. This CDR3 reads CSPGDREMYGYTI. In DNA form, the CDR3 reads TGCAGCCCGGGGGACAGGGAGATGTATGGCTACACCATC.

The chain joins TRBV9 to TRBJ2-1; no clear D. The CDR3 consists of 15 residues. Trimming removed 2 bases at V and 2 bases at J, with 11 bases between. Germline V gene lookup returns CDR1 SGDLS and CDR2 YYNGEE. CDR3: CASSVSQRTYNEQFF. CDR3 sequence (DNA): TGTGCCAGCAGCGTCAGTCAACGGACCTACAATGAGCAGTTCTTC.

The chain is built from TRBV5-6 and TRBJ1-2, with D hard to call. Trimming stripped 3 bases from V and 2 bases from J, with 26 bases between. The V gene's germline CDR1 is SGHDT and CDR2 YYEEEE. This CDR3 has 19 residues. CDR3 loop: CASSSSFGDPSSPNYGYTF. CDR3 in DNA: TGTGCCAGCAGCTCGTCCTTCGGCGACCCTTCAAGCCCCAACTATGGCTACACCTTC.

This sequence joins TRBV7-9 and TRBJ1-5; D gene uncertain. V lost 3 bases, J lost 7 bases, and 10 bases lay in between. There are 13 residues in the CDR3. The V gene's germline CDR1 is SEHNR and CDR2 FQNEAQ (reference sequence). The CDR3 loop reads CASSFDEVQPQHF. The CDR3, as DNA: TGTGCCAGCAGCTTCGATGAAGTACAGCCCCAGCATTTT.

The CDR3, as DNA: TGCGCCAGCAGTTATGCGGACACTACTGAAGCTTTCTTT. This encodes CASSYADTTEAFF. The chain carries TRBV5-1 and TRBJ1-1, with D tentatively TRBD1 (5 bases). The V end was cut by 5 bases, the J end by 5 bases, with 13 bases between. The CDR3 is made up of 13 amino acids. Germline assignment: CDR1 SGHRS and CDR2 YFSETQ.

This clonotype was recorded many times. The chain has TRBV6-2 or TRBV6-3 and TRBJ1-2; maybe TRBD1 (5 bases). The V end lost 7 bases, the J end lost 4 bases, and 10 bases lay between the germline ends. The germline gives CDR1 MNHEY, CDR2 SVGEGT. The CDR3 covers 12 residues. This chain's CDR3 is CASKNRLYGYTF. The CDR3 DNA reads as TGTGCCAGCAAGAACAGGCTCTATGGCTACACCTTC.

This chain connects TRBV20-1 to TRBJ2-1; no firm D call. Germline V gene data show CDR1 as DFQATT and CDR2 as SNEGSKA (reference sequence). This CDR3 has 14 residues. The V gene lost 0 bases and the J gene lost 7 bases, with 13 bases spanning the gap. CDR3 nucleotides: TGCAGTGCTAGAGATCCTGGACGCGCAAATGAGCAGTTCTTC. This translates into CSARDPGRANEQFF.

In DNA, the CDR3 is TGTGCCAGCTCACCACCAGAGCCTTACAATCAGCCCCAGCATTTT. This gives the protein CASSPPEPYNQPQHF. The chain carries TRBV18 and TRBJ1-5; D gene unclear. The ends were cut back, 0 bases at V and 3 bases at J, with 9 bases in the middle. Germline V gene lookup returns CDR1 KGHSH and CDR2 LQKENI. This CDR3 is built from 15 residues.

This clonotype was counted between two and nine times. The V call is TRBV19, the J call TRBJ1-1, with a possible D match to TRBD1 (5 bases). CDR3 size: 15 residues. Trimming removed 4 bases at V and 0 bases at J, with 12 bases between. CDR1 LNHDA and CDR2 SQIVND come from the germline V gene (reference sequence). In DNA, the CDR3 is TGTGCCAGTAGTAACCCTGGGGGTGTGAACACTGAAGCTTTCTTT. Protein: CASSNPGGVNTEAFF.

This rearrangement joins TRBV7-2 to TRBJ1-6; D is possibly TRBD1 (5 bases). With 0 bases removed from V and 10 bases from J, the gap between germline ends came to 22 bases. Germline CDR1 SGHTA, CDR2 FQGNSA. This CDR3 has 18 amino acids. The CDR3 region has the DNA TGTGCCAGCAGCTTAGCTCTAAGTATAAGTGGGAAGGGGTCACCCCTCCACTTT. Protein sequence: CASSLALSISGKGSPLHF.

This clonotype occurred a few times. The rearrangement links TRBV2 to TRBJ1-5; D possibly corresponds to TRBD1 (6 bases). The CDR3 runs to 15 residues. Germline CDR1 reads SNHLY; CDR2 reads FYNNEI. V lost 5 bases, J lost 0 bases, and 11 bases lay in between. The CDR3 region is CASSSTGYSNQPQHF. CDR3 bases: TGTGCCAGCAGTTCGACAGGATATAGCAATCAGCCCCAGCATTTT.

This chain joins TRBV12-3 or TRBV12-4 and TRBJ2-5; D is unresolved. Trimming removed 2 bases at V and 5 bases at J, with 9 bases between. The CDR3 extends over 13 amino acids. As DNA, the CDR3 is TGTGCCAGCAGTTTAAATCCATGGGAGACCCAGTACTTC. Amino acids: CASSLNPWETQYF.

With regard to this clonotype: A read error may produce the germline difference seen at one junction end. J is TRBJ1-6 and V is TRBV6-6; perhaps TRBD1 as D (6 bases). This CDR3 spans 13 amino acids. The germline CDR1 and CDR2 sequences are MNHNY and SVGAGI (reference sequence). CDR3 in amino acids: CSSLQGYNSPLHF. As DNA, the CDR3 is TGTTCCAGCTTACAGGGCTATAATTCACCCCTCCACTTT.

This clonotype was picked up one time. The chain has TRBV20-1 and TRBJ1-2; the D is unclear. Germline V CDR1 and CDR2: DFQATT, SNEGSKA (reference sequence). V shed 1 base and J shed 6 bases, with 9 bases lying between them. This CDR3 region has 12 residues. The DNA for the CDR3 is TGCAGTGCTAGAGTCAGGCAGGATGGCTACACCTTC. This translates into CSARVRQDGYTF.

The rearrangement links TRBV20-1 to TRBJ2-1; possibly TRBD1 for D (6 bases). The germline gives CDR1 DFQATT, CDR2 SNEGSKA (reference sequence). This CDR3 is 13 amino acids long. Trimming removed 5 bases at V and 7 bases at J, with 15 bases between. Written as DNA, the CDR3 is TGCAGTGCTGGGAACAGGGATCGGAATGAGCAGTTCTTC. It yields the protein CSAGNRDRNEQFF.

This clonotype was detected only a few times. The DNA is omitted, as the CDR3 cannot be located on it reliably, and the CDR3 follows TCRdb's listing. The V gene is TRBV23-1, the J gene TRBJ1-4; the table's D gene call, TRBD1, was not cross checked with the DNA. TRBV23-1 is an open reading frame, and its role is uncertain. The CDR3 spans 18 amino acids, including both terminal residues. The CDR3 reads CASSQSLGGPQLMKNCFF.

This clonotype was seen many times. The chain joins TRBV18 to TRBJ1-1; D perhaps matches TRBD1 (6 bases). V lost 4 bases and J lost 2, with 14 bases in between. The length of the CDR3 is 15 residues. CDR1 is KGHSH, CDR2 LQKENI, per germline. The CDR3 region has the DNA TGTGCCAGCTCACGAGCCCCGGGGGCCAACACTGAAGCTTTCTTT. Translating gives CASSRAPGANTEAFF.

V usage is TRBV5-1 and J usage is TRBJ1-1; D ambiguous. CDR1 and CDR2 from the germline V gene are SGHRS and YFSETQ. The CDR3 loop spans 14 amino acids. Between the trimmed V and J ends, which lost 3 bases and 0 bases, there was a span of 9 bases. For the CDR3, the DNA is TGCGCCAGCAGCTCACATTCTATGAACACTGAAGCTTTCTTT. It is translated as CASSSHSMNTEAFF.

Notes on this clonotype: At one end the junction does not follow the germline gene, possibly because of a read error. This chain connects TRBV2 to TRBJ1-5; D perhaps matches TRBD1 (6 bases). This CDR3 region has 14 residues. Germline CDR1 is SNHLY and CDR2 is FYNNEI. This chain's CDR3 is CTSSPTGRNQPQHF. DNA for the CDR3: TGTACCAGCAGCCCCACAGGGCGCAATCAGCCCCAGCATTTT.